This TCR beta chain emerged from a study of blood T cell repertoires in COVID-19. Repertoires were generated with immunoSEQ multiplex PCR, while TCRdb's copy carries only in-frame clones and drops some. The table includes fewer than 400,000 clones, roughly 89% detected once. Per germline, CDR1 MGHRA and CDR2 YSYEKL. The V and J ends lost 3 bases and 14 bases respectively, with 16 bases between them. This CDR3 has 12 residues. The V and J genes are TRBV4-1 and TRBJ1-2, with a tentative D call TRBD1 (5 bases). This receptor was obtained from a young woman with COVID-19, enrolled during active disease. Sequenced input: peripheral blood. DNA for the CDR3: TGCGCCAGCAGCCAGACCTCGGGGGGAAGGACCTTC. Its translation: CASSQTSGGRTF.